The 21 T cell receptor beta chains listed next were all sequenced from one sample in a study of T cells after yellow fever vaccination. One entry per CDR3 protein results from TCRdb running MiXCR on the 5' RACE reads. The data contain hundreds of thousands of distinct CDR3 sequences, 12% of them singletons. The sample here was PBMCs, taken on the day of the yellow fever booster vaccination. These receptor sequences come from a man aged 25 to 40 who received the YFV17D yellow fever vaccine.

The chain combines TRBV3-1 with TRBJ2-1; 10 nucleotides agree with TRBD2. V was pared by 0 bases and J by 5 bases, with 7 bases of the junction left unmatched. The germline gives CDR1 LGHDT, CDR2 YNNKEL (reference sequence). The CDR3 covers 17 residues. CDR3 sequence: CASSQDLLAGGNNEQFF. The CDR3 bases are TGTGCCAGCAGCCAAGATTTATTAGCGGGGGGAAACAATGAGCAGTTCTTC.

This clonotype was found a few times. The chain joins TRBV29-1 to TRBJ1-5; tentatively, D is TRBD1 (5 bases). Germline V gene lookup returns CDR1 SQVTM and CDR2 ANQGSEA. Trimming stripped 6 bases from V and 2 bases from J, with 14 bases between. The CDR3 loop spans 14 amino acids. The DNA for the CDR3 is TGCAGCGTGATAGAACAGGACGGCAATCAGCCCCAGCATTTT. This translates into CSVIEQDGNQPQHF.

This clonotype was counted many times. The V and J genes are TRBV12-3 or TRBV12-4 and TRBJ2-3; tentative D call: TRBD2 (5 bases). The CDR3 has 15 amino acids. The V and J ends lost 2 bases and 4 bases respectively, with 13 bases between them. CDR3 sequence reads: CASSLRRISSDTQYF. For the CDR3, the DNA is TGTGCCAGCAGTTTACGGAGGATAAGCTCAGATACGCAGTATTTT.

In this sample, this clonotype turned up a few times. This chain links TRBV6-2 or TRBV6-3 with TRBJ2-7, with D maybe TRBD1 (5 bases). The CDR3 loop spans 11 amino acids. V was clipped by 8 bases and J by 1 base, with 6 bases between them. Germline V gene sequence: CDR1 MNHEY, CDR2 SVGEGT. CDR3 coding DNA: TGTGCCAGCGGACATTCCTACGAGCAGTACTTC. This gives the protein CASGHSYEQYF.

The CDR3 DNA is TGCGCCAGCAGCTTGGCCTTTAGTCCGGGACAGATCAAGACATACAATGAGCAGTTCTTC. Translated, it gives CASSLAFSPGQIKTYNEQFF. The rearrangement joins TRBV5-1 to TRBJ2-1; 7 positions match TRBD1. The V gene end was trimmed by 0 bases and the J gene end by 4 bases; junction bases not matched to a gene: 19. The CDR3 is made up of 20 amino acids. CDR1 SGHRS and CDR2 YFSETQ come from the germline V gene. The whole variable domain, filled in from reference TRBV5-1 and TRBJ2-1, reads KAGVTQTPRYLIKTRGQQVTLSCSPISGHRSVSWYQQTPGQGLQFLFEYFSETQRNKGNFPGRFSGRQFSNSRSEMNVSTLELGDSALYLCASSLAFSPGQIKTYNEQFFGPGTRLTVL.

The table lists this clonotype with a few counts. This chain joins TRBV20-1 and TRBJ2-1, with D possibly TRBD2 on 7 matching bases. In germline, CDR1 is DFQATT, CDR2 SNEGSKA (reference sequence). The V and J ends lost 0 bases and 6 bases respectively, with 21 bases between them. CDR3 size: 17 residues. The CDR3 protein is CSARDRAGAPKSNEQFF. The CDR3 nucleotides are TGCAGTGCTAGAGATCGGGCGGGGGCCCCCAAGTCCAATGAGCAGTTCTTC.

There are a few counts of this clonotype. The chain recombines TRBV28 with TRBJ2-7; a possible D gene is TRBD2 (6 bases). V was trimmed by 4 bases and J by 0 bases, leaving 13 bases between them. This CDR3 contains 15 residues. CDR1 is MDHEN, CDR2 SYDVKM, per germline. The CDR3 reads CASSSGTLSSYEQYF. The CDR3 DNA is TGTGCCAGCAGTTCCGGGACTCTTAGCTCCTACGAGCAGTACTTC.

This clonotype was recorded a few times. The chain uses TRBV27 and TRBJ2-3, with D hard to call. Deletions cut 1 base from V and 5 bases from J, with 10 bases between. The CDR3 is 14 amino acids. Germline loops: CDR1 MNHEY, CDR2 SMNVEV (reference sequence). CDR3 region: CASSLLAPGDTQYF. As DNA, the CDR3 is TGTGCCAGCAGTTTATTAGCACCCGGAGATACGCAGTATTTT.

The chain joins TRBV7-3 to TRBJ1-2; the D gene is possibly TRBD1 (6 bases). The CDR3 loop spans 15 amino acids. The germline gives CDR1 SGHTA, CDR2 FQGTGA. Trimming removed 5 bases from V and 5 bases from J, with 18 bases in between. CDR3 region: CASSPEGGLSYGYTF. As DNA, the CDR3 is TGTGCCAGCAGCCCCGAGGGGGGGTTATCGTATGGCTACACCTTC.

This clonotype was seen more than once but under ten times. CDR3 residues: CSVERTVGEQFF. CDR3 bases: TGCAGCGTTGAAAGGACAGTAGGTGAGCAGTTCTTC. The rearrangement uses TRBV29-1 and TRBJ2-1; TRBD1 might be the D (6 bases). The CDR3 covers 12 residues. Per the germline V gene, CDR1 is SQVTM and CDR2 is ANQGSEA. The ends were cut back, 2 bases at V and 9 bases at J, with 11 bases in the middle.

This clonotype has only a few counts. The chain is built from TRBV6-6 and TRBJ2-3; possibly TRBD1 for D (5 bases). Germline assignment: CDR1 MNHNY and CDR2 SVGAGI (reference sequence). The CDR3 runs to 12 residues. The germline V and J ends were trimmed by 8 bases and 1 base, with 7 bases remaining between them. The CDR3 protein is CASDSGTDTQYF. The CDR3 DNA is TGTGCCAGCGACAGCGGCACAGATACGCAGTATTTT.

The V call is TRBV6-5, the J call TRBJ2-3, with 13 bases lining up with TRBD2. Losses at the gene ends were 4 bases for V and 0 bases for J; bases not matched to a gene: 10. This CDR3 has 19 amino acids. Germline V lookup: CDR1 MNHEY, CDR2 SVGAGI. The DNA of the CDR3 is TGTGCCAGCAGTTTCACCGGGACTAGCGGGAATCCTAGCACAGATACGCAGTATTTT. Amino acid sequence: CASSFTGTSGNPSTDTQYF.

In its sample, this clonotype was seen many times. The rearrangement uses TRBV20-1 and TRBJ2-5; D is perhaps TRBD2 (6 bases). Germline CDR1 is DFQATT and CDR2 is SNEGSKA (reference sequence). The CDR3 runs 13 residues. V was pared by 6 bases and J by 2 bases, with 13 bases between. CDR3 amino acids: CSAKGLSQETQYF. CDR3 coding DNA: TGCAGTGCCAAGGGACTGAGTCAAGAGACCCAGTACTTC.

A remark on this clonotype: The junction departs from germline at one end; a sequencing error may be responsible. J is TRBJ2-2 and V is TRBV3-1; D remains unclear. The CDR3 sequence is 11 residues long. The germline CDR1 and CDR2 sequences are LGHDT and YNNKEL (reference sequence). CDR3 loop: CATSQTGELFF. CDR3 DNA sequence: TGTGCCACCAGCCAGACCGGGGAGCTGTTTTTT.

In its sample, this clonotype was seen a few times. V gene TRBV29-1 combines with J gene TRBJ2-1; TRBD2 aligns across 9 bases. V lost 4 bases, J lost 4 bases, and 8 bases stayed unmatched. This CDR3 is 15 amino acids long. The germline CDR1 and CDR2 sequences are SQVTM and ANQGSEA. CDR3 coding DNA: TGCAGCGTTGGGGGCGGACTAGCGAATTACAATGAGCAGTTCTTC. This codes for CSVGGGLANYNEQFF.

This clonotype was picked up a small number of times. V is TRBV9 and J is TRBJ2-3; TRBD2 aligns across 7 bases. CDR1 is SGDLS, CDR2 YYNGEE, per germline. CDR3 length: 16 amino acids. Losses at the gene ends were 4 bases for V and 6 bases for J; bases not matched to a gene: 14. The CDR3 DNA is TGTGCCAGCAGCCCAGACGTAGCTAGCGGAGGCGATACGCAGTATTTT. It encodes CASSPDVASGGDTQYF.

This clonotype was detected only a few times. CDR3 sequence: CASSREIADTQYF. Here the CDR3 DNA reads TGTGCCAGCAGTCGGGAGATCGCAGATACGCAGTATTTT. The rearrangement uses TRBV7-2 and TRBJ2-3; tentatively, D is TRBD2 (6 bases). V lost 6 bases, J lost 4 bases, and 11 bases lay in between. The CDR3 consists of 13 residues. From germline, CDR1 is SGHTA and CDR2 FQGNSA.

This rearrangement joins TRBV29-1 to TRBJ2-1; D may match TRBD1 or TRBD2 (5 bases each). The CDR3 covers 17 residues. CDR1 is SQVTM and CDR2 is ANQGSEA in the germline V gene. V lost 2 bases and J 6 bases, leaving 23 bases between the germline ends. CDR3 region: CSVETPRGGWIFNEQFF. The DNA of the CDR3 is TGCAGCGTTGAAACTCCGAGGGGCGGTTGGATCTTCAATGAGCAGTTCTTC.

This clonotype was detected a few times. The rearrangement uses TRBV5-4 and TRBJ2-1, with 12 bases that match TRBD2. With 0 bases clipped from V and 1 base from J, the junction kept 11 bases outside the gene matches. This CDR3 has 20 amino acids. The germline CDR1 and CDR2 sequences are SGHNT and YYREEE (reference sequence). The CDR3 reads CASSLVGTSSGRGSYNEQFF. As DNA, the CDR3 is TGTGCCAGCAGCTTGGTTGGGACCTCTAGCGGGAGGGGATCCTACAATGAGCAGTTCTTC.

V gene TRBV4-3 combines with J gene TRBJ2-7; D possibly corresponds to TRBD2 (6 bases). The germline V gene encodes CDR1 LGHNA and CDR2 YSLEER. The CDR3 has 15 residues. V was clipped by 1 base and J by 6 bases, with 16 bases between them. The CDR3 protein is CASSQGVSSDAEQYF. In DNA, the CDR3 is TGCGCCAGCAGCCAAGGGGTATCTAGCGACGCCGAGCAGTACTTC.

This sequence joins TRBV2 and TRBJ2-1, with TRBD2 matching over 12 bases. CDR3 length: 15 residues. The ends lost 4 bases at V and 9 bases at J; junction bases unmatched: 7. Germline CDR1 is SNHLY and CDR2 is FYNNEI. The CDR3 loop reads CASSARTSGVGEQFF. The CDR3 nucleotides read TGTGCCAGCAGTGCCCGGACTAGCGGGGTTGGTGAGCAGTTCTTC. The whole variable domain, filled in from reference TRBV2 and TRBJ2-1, reads EPEVTQTPSHQVTQMGQEVILRCVPISNHLYFYWYRQILGQKVEFLVSFYNNEISEKSEIFDDQFSVERPDGSNFTLKIRSTKLEDSAMYFCASSARTSGVGEQFFGPGTRLTVL.